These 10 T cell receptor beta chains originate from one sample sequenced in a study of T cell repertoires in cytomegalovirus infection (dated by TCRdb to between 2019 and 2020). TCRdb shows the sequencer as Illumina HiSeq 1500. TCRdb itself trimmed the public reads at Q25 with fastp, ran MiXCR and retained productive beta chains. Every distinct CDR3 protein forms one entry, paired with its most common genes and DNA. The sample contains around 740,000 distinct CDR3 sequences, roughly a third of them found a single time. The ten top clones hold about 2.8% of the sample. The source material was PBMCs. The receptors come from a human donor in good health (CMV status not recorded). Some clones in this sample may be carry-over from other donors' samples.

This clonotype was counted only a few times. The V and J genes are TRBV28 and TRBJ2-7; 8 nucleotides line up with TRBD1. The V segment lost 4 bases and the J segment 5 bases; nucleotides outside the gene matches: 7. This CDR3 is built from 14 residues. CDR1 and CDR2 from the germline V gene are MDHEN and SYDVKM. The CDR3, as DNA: TGTGCCAGCAGTTCAGGGGGCCTACCCAACGAGCAGTACTTC. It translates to CASSSGGLPNEQYF.

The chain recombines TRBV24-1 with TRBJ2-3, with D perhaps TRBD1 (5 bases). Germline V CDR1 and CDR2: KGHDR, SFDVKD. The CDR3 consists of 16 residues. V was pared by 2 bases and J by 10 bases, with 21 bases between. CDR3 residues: CATSDSRQHVFRAQYF. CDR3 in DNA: TGTGCCACCAGTGATTCGAGACAGCACGTGTTCCGCGCGCAGTATTTT.

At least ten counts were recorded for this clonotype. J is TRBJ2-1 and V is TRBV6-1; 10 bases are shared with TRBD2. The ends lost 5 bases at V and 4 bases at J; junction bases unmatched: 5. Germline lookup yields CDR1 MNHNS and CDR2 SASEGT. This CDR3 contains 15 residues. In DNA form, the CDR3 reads TGTGCCAGCAGTCCGCCTAGCGGGAGTTACAATGAGCAGTTCTTC. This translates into CASSPPSGSYNEQFF.

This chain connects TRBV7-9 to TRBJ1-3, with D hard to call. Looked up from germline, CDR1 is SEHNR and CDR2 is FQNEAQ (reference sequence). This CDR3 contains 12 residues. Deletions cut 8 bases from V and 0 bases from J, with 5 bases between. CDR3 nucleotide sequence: TGTGCCAGCTGGGTCTCTGGAAACACCATATATTTT. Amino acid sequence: CASWVSGNTIYF. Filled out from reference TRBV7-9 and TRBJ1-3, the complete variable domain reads DTGVSQNPRHKITKRGQNVTFRCDPISEHNRLYWYRQTLGQGPEFLTYFQNEAQLEKSRLLSDRFSAERPKGSFSTLEIQRTEQGDSAMYLCASWVSGNTIYFGEGSWLTVV.

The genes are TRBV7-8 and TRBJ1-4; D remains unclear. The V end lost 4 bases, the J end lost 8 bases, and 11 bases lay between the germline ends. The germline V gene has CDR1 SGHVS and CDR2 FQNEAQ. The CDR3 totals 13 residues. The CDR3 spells CASSSWGREKLFF. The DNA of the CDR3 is TGTGCCAGCAGCTCTTGGGGAAGGGAAAAACTGTTTTTT.

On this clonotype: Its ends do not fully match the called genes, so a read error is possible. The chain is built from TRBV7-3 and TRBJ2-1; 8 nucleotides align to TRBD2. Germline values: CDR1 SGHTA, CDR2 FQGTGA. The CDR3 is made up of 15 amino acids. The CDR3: CSSSLFSGGYNEQFF. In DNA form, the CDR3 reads TGTTCCAGCAGCTTATTCAGCGGGGGTTACAATGAGCAGTTCTTC.

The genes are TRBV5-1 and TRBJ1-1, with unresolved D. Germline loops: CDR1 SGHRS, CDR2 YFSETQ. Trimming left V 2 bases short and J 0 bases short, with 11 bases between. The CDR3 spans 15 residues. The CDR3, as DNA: TGCGCCAGCAGCTTTCATACCGAGATGAACACTGAAGCTTTCTTT. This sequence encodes CASSFHTEMNTEAFF.

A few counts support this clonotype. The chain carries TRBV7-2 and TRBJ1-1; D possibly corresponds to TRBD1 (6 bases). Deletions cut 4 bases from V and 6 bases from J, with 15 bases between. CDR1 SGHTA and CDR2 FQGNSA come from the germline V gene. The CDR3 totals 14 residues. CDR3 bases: TGTGCCAGCAGCTCACTTAGGGGGGGGGCTGAAGCTTTCTTT. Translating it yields CASSSLRGGAEAFF.

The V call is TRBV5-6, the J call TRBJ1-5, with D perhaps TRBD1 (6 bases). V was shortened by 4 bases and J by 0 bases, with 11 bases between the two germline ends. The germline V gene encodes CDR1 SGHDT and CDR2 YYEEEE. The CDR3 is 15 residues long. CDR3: CASSGGLYSNQPQHF. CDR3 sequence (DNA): TGTGCCAGCAGCGGGGGCCTCTATAGCAATCAGCCCCAGCATTTT.

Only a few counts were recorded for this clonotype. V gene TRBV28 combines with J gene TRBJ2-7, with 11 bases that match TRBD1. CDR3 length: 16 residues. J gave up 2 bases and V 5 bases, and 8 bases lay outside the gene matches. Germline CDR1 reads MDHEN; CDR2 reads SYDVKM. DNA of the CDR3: TGTGCCAGCAGTAGTCCGGGACAGGGGGTTACCTACGAGCAGTACTTC. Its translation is CASSSPGQGVTYEQYF.